The subject of this entry is one T cell receptor beta chain. This sample stems from a study of memory CD4+ T cells and cytomegalovirus serostatus. Single viable CD3+CD4+CD8-CD45RO+ cells were sorted as the memory CD4+ T cells. Germline values: CDR1 ENHRY, CDR2 SYGVKD. Trimming pared 0 bases from V and 9 bases from J, leaving 12 bases between. The CDR3 has 14 amino acids. Original processing notes: After removing out-of-frame reads, 2.3 million or so distinct TCRbeta sequences remained. The assay was immunoSEQ multiplex PCR, and TCRdb's table has in-frame clones only and misses some. That table supplies the V and J calls and clone size; D and trimming were determined from the DNA. The sample holds approximately 46,000 clones, around 74% seen once.

Sequencing was carried out using memory CD4+ T cells from blood. The sequence was obtained from an adult in good health and CMV-seropositive. V and J are TRBV10-3 and TRBJ2-1; maybe TRBD1 (5 bases). The CDR3 is CAISESGDSGEQFF. The DNA for the CDR3 is TGTGCCATCAGTGAGTCAGGGGATTCAGGTGAGCAGTTCTTC.